The text below deals with one T cell receptor (beta chain). Its antigen target is currently unknown. The sample holds no much larger clone one base away, and base qualities are not on file. These data are taken from a study of T cell responses to AZD1222 COVID-19 vaccine listed by TCRdb under 2021. Describing the broader study: A total of more than 230 trial participants underwent TCR sequencing, of whom around 210 had received two doses of AZD1222 and some 26 had received two doses of the MenACWY control vaccine. Enrollment into the trials was organized by age into subgroups of 18-55, 56-69 and 70-plus years, and those subgroups contained roughly 160, 29 and 62 TCR-sequenced participants, respectively.

Beyond this particular receptor, the publication reports: Reportedly, close to half of the unique spike-specific TCRs recognized epitopes lying outside the regions that are mutated in the B.1.351 and B.1.1.7 variants. A significant rise in spike-specific TCR breadth and depth was observed after two AZD1222 doses relative to day 0 and relative to MenACWY recipients. Because no samples from the day 14 peak response were available, repertoires could be characterized only after the peak T cell response. In the small 56-69-year group, the increase in depth fell short of significance, most likely because of low power. Participants were mostly white British and included more females than males, and it was suggested by the authors that clonal diversity may have been underestimated. Only a handful of AZD1222 recipients were SARS-CoV-2 seropositive at baseline, limiting conclusions about previously exposed vaccinees. The vaccine-associated CD4 TCRs covered the entire spike protein, and the dominant responses fell in regions 160-218 and 743-854.

CDR1 and CDR2 (PRHDT, FYEKMQ) derive from the germline V gene (reference sequence). From the cysteine up to the phenylalanine, the CDR3 has a length of 14 residues. Only CDR3 DNA is held: 42 bases, read in frame from base 1. The junction carries 8 bases between V and J, which are trimmed by 3 bases and 2 bases respectively. The CDR3 regions of human TCRbeta chains were analyzed by immunosequencing. In the authors' own workflow: Repertoire TCRs were matched against a reference library of SARS-CoV-2-specific TCRs generated with the MIRA antigen-specificity platform. Breadth was defined as the fraction of unique TCRs that were SARS-CoV-2-associated, and depth was defined as the fraction of total T cells that were SARS-CoV-2-associated. Using the MIRA data, each spike-specific TCR was mapped to the spike region that the TCR reacts to and placed in a CD4 or CD8 class. Log10-transformed breadth and depth values were compared by one-way ANOVA with Sidak's multiple comparisons tests. Entries here come from immuneACCESS through TCRdb and include only in-frame sequences with V and J called. Some clones fail to appear in such tables; in the studies checked, an unresolved V gene covers under half of the shortfall, and the cause of the remainder is unknown. V and J calls and clone size are as listed in that table; D and trimming were resolved from the DNA. This sample has 150,000 to 160,000 clones in its table, and roughly nine tenths of those were observed once. The top ten clones comprise 5.5% of the sample.

The label giving this sample's time point can be read as: baseline before first vaccination. Reading the label with the study, this specimen's treatment or condition is: meningococcal conjugate vaccine given as trial control. Vaccinee samples were obtained from the UK trials COV001 and COV002, which included a single-blind randomized controlled phase 2/3 trial of AZD1222 (ChAdOx1 nCoV-19) in healthy adults. For TCRbeta chain sequencing, PBMC samples were collected from trial participants at day 0 and at day 28 after the second dose. The rearrangement joined TRBV13 to TRBJ1-5; TRBD1 is perhaps the D gene, given 5 matching bases. The sequences come from peripheral blood, collected on day 0 of MenACWY control vaccination. The origin of this receptor is an adult in good health. The CDR3 region: CASSFRGGNQPQHF. The sequence in DNA is TGTGCCAGCAGCTTTAGGGGTGGCAATCAGCCCCAGCATTTT.